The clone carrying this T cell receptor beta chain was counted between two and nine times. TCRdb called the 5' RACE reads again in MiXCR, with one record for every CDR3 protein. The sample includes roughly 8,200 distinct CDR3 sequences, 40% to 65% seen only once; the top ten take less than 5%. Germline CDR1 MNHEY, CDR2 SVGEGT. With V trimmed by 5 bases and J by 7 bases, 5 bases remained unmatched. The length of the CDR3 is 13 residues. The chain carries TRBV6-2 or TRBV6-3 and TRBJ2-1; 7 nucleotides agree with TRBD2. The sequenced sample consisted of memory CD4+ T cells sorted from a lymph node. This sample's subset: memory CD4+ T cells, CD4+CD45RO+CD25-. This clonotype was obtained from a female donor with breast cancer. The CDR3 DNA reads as TGTGCCAGCAGTCCAACTAGCGTAAATGAGCAGTTCTTC. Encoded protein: CASSPTSVNEQFF.